In this sample, the clone carrying this TCR beta chain turned up many times. The antigen remains unidentified. The sample belongs to a study of response to subunit inactivated influenza vaccine. Study-level results: With each seasonal influenza vaccination, the authors suggested, few new T cells are recruited.

TCRdb used MiXCR to reprocess the RT-PCR reads, holding one entry per CDR3 protein. Here the sample spans 450,000 to 600,000 distinct CDR3 sequences, less than 10% being singletons. The germline V gene has CDR1 DFQATT and CDR2 SNEGSKA (reference sequence). Trimming removed 1 base from V and 2 bases from J; junction bases left unmatched: 4. CDR3 length: 15 amino acids. This chain uses TRBV20-1 with TRBJ1-5, with 8 bases fitting TRBD1. The input for sequencing was PBMCs from blood, taken around 25 months after vaccination. The clonotype was recovered from a man aged 45 to 75 who received an inactivated influenza vaccine. The CDR3 sequence is CSARGTGLGNQPQHF. Here the CDR3 DNA reads TGCAGTGCTAGAGGGACAGGGTTGGGCAATCAGCCCCAGCATTTT.